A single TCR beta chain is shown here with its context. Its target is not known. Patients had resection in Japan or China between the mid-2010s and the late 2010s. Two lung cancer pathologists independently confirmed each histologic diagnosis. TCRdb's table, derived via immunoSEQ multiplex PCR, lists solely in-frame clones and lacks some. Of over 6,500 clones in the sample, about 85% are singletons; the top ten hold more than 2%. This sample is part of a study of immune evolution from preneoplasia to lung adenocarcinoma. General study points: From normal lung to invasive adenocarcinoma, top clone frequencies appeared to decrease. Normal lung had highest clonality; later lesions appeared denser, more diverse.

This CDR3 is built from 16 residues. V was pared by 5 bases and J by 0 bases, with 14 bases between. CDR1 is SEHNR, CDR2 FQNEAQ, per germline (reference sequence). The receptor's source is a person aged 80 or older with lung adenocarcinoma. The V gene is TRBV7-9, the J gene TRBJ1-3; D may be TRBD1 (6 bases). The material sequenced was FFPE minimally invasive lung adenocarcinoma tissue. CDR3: CASSTADSFSGNTIYF. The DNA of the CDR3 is TGTGCCAGCAGCACCGCGGACAGCTTCTCTGGAAACACCATATATTTT.